The present T cell receptor beta chain was sequenced within a study of T cells expressing NK-cell markers (dated by TCRdb to the early 2020s). In the study overall: Three sorted T-cell subsets (CD3+CD56+NKG2C+, CD3+CD56+NKG2C- and CD3+CD56-NKG2C+) from 7 to 9 donors had their TCR beta-chain repertoires profiled. Libraries were sequenced as 2 x 150 bp reads on Illumina HiSeq 2000/2500, MiSeq or NextSeq. The eight sequenced donors were randomly selected healthy volunteers, three men and five women. Among the eight sequenced donors, seven were HCMV-seropositive and one was HCMV-seronegative.

The germline V gene gives CDR1 as LGHNA and CDR2 as YNFKEQ. Including cysteine and phenylalanine, the CDR3 has 17 amino acids. The protein alone is recorded here. TCRdb lists the instrument as Illumina HiSeq 2000. TCR beta cDNA libraries were prepared using 5'RACE template switching, which introduced a universal primer site and unique molecular identifiers. cDNA synthesis was primed from the TCR beta constant segment, followed by two successive PCR amplification steps. On the study's bioinformatics: MIGEC was used to demultiplex reads and group reads by UMI, and MiTCR was used to assemble and quantify clonotypes. To exclude erroneous sequences, only TCR cDNA sequences supported by at least two reads were retained. The tcR package was used for downstream repertoire analysis, with clonotypes matched between fractions based on CDR3 nucleotide sequence plus V segment. VDJmatch was used to annotate antigen specificity against VDJdb, with one amino acid substitution allowed in CDR3. After TCRdb reprocessed the reads, each CDR3 protein sequence was kept as one row, without DNA. The V and J calls reflect TCRdb's pipeline rather than the authors' work. In this sample's table one finds roughly 390,000 distinct CDR3 sequences. Around a tenth of the sample is taken by the ten largest.

Note on this clonotype: Its antigen is unknown.

To determine HCMV serostatus, a commercial ELISA kit was used to detect HCMV-specific IgG in serum. Peripheral blood mononuclear cells were isolated from blood by Ficoll density gradient centrifugation. Results and caveats for the whole study, not just this receptor: In six donors, the dominant CD3+CD56+NKG2C+ clonotypes were among the top 10 CD8+ clonotypes and accounted for about 1.0-8% of CD8+ T cells. Whether the expanded NKG2C-expressing T cell clones were specific for HCMV antigens was left unclear. Those dominant clonotypes were again the most abundant among CD3+CD56-NKG2C+ cells in a handful of donors, at about 25-60.1%.

The chain uses TRBV4-2 and TRBJ2-2; TCRdb calls TRBD2, which cannot be checked without DNA. The clonotype comes from a woman aged 45-65 years in good health. Donor details come from another sample of the same person, matched by shared clones. Sequenced sample: blood T cells: a sorted CD56 or NKG2C T cell subset, CD4+ or CD8+ T cells, or bulk PBMC T cells (not recorded which). The CDR3 reads CASSQVLSGGSTGELFF.